Listed below are T cell receptor beta chains from one sample, sequenced in a study of human T cells and chemical hapten exposure. TCRdb used MiXCR to reprocess the RACE reads, holding one entry per CDR3 protein. The data hold 38,000 or so distinct CDR3 sequences, with around 9.5% observed a single time. The sample consisted of whole blood, taken in connection with sensitization to the hapten diphenylcyclopropenone (DPC). These receptors were obtained from a man in his fifties or sixties with alopecia areata. Some clones in this sample may be carry-over from other donors' samples. Both conserved end residues are part of each CDR3. D genes are given only for firm matches. Clone size is not always given. Where it is, it says once, few, many or a class for expanded clones.

few	-	TRBV10-3	TRBJ2-1	CAISGRERNNEQFF	TGTGCCATCAGTGGTAGGGAGAGAAACAATGAGCAGTTCTTC
many	TRBD1	TRBV6-2/TRBV6-3	TRBJ1-5	CASSRDRVRGNQPQHF	TGTGCCAGCAGCCGGGACAGGGTAAGGGGCAATCAGCCCCAGCATTTT
many	-	TRBV4-3	TRBJ2-6	CASSQVWGSGANVLTF	TGCGCCAGCAGCCAAGTGTGGGGCTCTGGGGCCAACGTCCTGACTTTC
many	-	TRBV29-1	TRBJ1-5	CSAAGTDPNQPQHF	TGCAGCGCTGCCGGGACGGACCCAAATCAGCCCCAGCATTTT
-	-	TRBV29-1	TRBJ2-5	CSVAYNREETQYF	TGCAGCGTCGCATATAACAGGGAGGAGACCCAGTACTTC
few	-	TRBV9	TRBJ2-5	CASSVGGAQETQYF	TGTGCCAGCAGCGTAGGGGGAGCACAAGAGACCCAGTACTTC
-	-	TRBV12-3/TRBV12-4	TRBJ2-1	CASKQRGEQFF	TGTGCCAGCAAACAGAGGGGTGAGCAGTTCTTC
many	-	TRBV29-1	TRBJ2-2	CSVAGFITGELFF	TGCAGCGTTGCCGGGTTCATCACCGGGGAGCTGTTTTTT
-	TRBD1	TRBV6-6	TRBJ2-2	CASNPPGTGRDTGELFF	TGTGCCAGCAACCCACCCGGGACAGGGAGAGACACCGGGGAGCTGTTTTTT
many	TRBD1	TRBV6-5	TRBJ2-3	CASRATWTGYTDTQYF	TGTGCCAGCAGGGCGACCTGGACAGGGTACACAGATACGCAGTATTTT
many	TRBD2	TRBV18	TRBJ2-1	CASQKSGNDNEQFF	TGTGCCAGCCAAAAAAGCGGGAACGACAATGAGCAGTTCTTC
-	TRBD1	TRBV11-2	TRBJ1-2	CASSTGTGIYGYTF	TGTGCCAGCAGCACCGGGACAGGGATATATGGCTACACCTTC
many	-	TRBV9	TRBJ2-6	CASSVGSGANVLTF	TGTGCCAGCAGCGTAGGCTCTGGGGCCAACGTCCTGACTTTC
-	-	TRBV29-1	TRBJ2-3	CSVDRQSTDTQYF	TGCAGCGTTGATCGACAGAGCACAGATACGCAGTATTTT
-	TRBD1	TRBV7-2	TRBJ2-7	CASSLRTGYEQYF	TGTGCCAGCAGCTTAAGGACAGGGTACGAGCAGTACTTC
few	-	TRBV7-2	TRBJ2-5	CASSLVSSSETQYF	TGTGCCAGCAGCTTAGTCTCCTCCTCAGAGACCCAGTACTTC
many	TRBD1	TRBV27	TRBJ2-7	CASSSWTGGGSYEQYF	TGTGCCAGCAGTTCGTGGACAGGGGGCGGCTCCTACGAGCAGTACTTC
-	-	TRBV28	TRBJ1-2	CASSLGDYGYTF	TGTGCCAGCAGTTTAGGGGACTATGGCTACACCTTC
-	TRBD1	TRBV29-1	TRBJ2-2	CSVDRQGATGELFF	TGCAGCGTTGATAGACAGGGGGCGACCGGGGAGCTGTTTTTT
-	-	TRBV28	TRBJ2-3	CASSRFSSTDTQYF	TGTGCCAGCAGTCGGTTCAGCAGCACAGATACGCAGTATTTT
few	-	TRBV30	TRBJ2-1	CATQKEGSYNEQFF	TGTGCCACCCAAAAGGAGGGATCCTACAATGAGCAGTTCTTC
many	-	TRBV3-1	TRBJ1-1	CASSQAGTNTEAFF	TGTGCCAGCAGCCAAGCTGGGACGAACACTGAAGCTTTCTTT
-	-	TRBV3-1	TRBJ2-7	CASSQEGGYSSYEQYF	TGTGCCAGCAGCCAAGAGGGCGGTTATAGCTCCTACGAGCAGTACTTC
-	-	TRBV25-1	TRBJ1-4	CASRAPGTTNEKLFF	TGTGCCAGCAGAGCCCCCGGGACAACTAATGAAAAACTGTTTTTT
many	-	TRBV6-2/TRBV6-3	TRBJ2-3	CASTTTTDTQYF	TGTGCCAGCACCACAACAACAGATACGCAGTATTTT
many	-	TRBV20-1	TRBJ2-3	CSGISGSTDTQYF	TGCAGTGGAATCAGCGGGAGCACAGATACGCAGTATTTT
many	-	TRBV7-9	TRBJ1-1	CASSFVTRPTEAFF	TGTGCCAGCAGCTTTGTTACTAGGCCCACTGAAGCTTTCTTT
many	-	TRBV6-1	TRBJ1-5	CASKRGHEGNQPQHF	TGTGCCAGCAAACGGGGCCACGAAGGCAATCAGCCCCAGCATTTT
many	-	TRBV28	TRBJ2-1	CASSIFNEQFF	TGTGCCAGCAGCATCTTTAATGAGCAGTTCTTC
-	-	TRBV20-1	TRBJ2-7	CSARPDGTYEQYF	TGCAGTGCTAGACCCGACGGGACCTACGAGCAGTACTTC
few	-	TRBV28	TRBJ1-1	CASMRVRTEAFF	TGTGCCAGCATGCGGGTACGGACTGAAGCTTTCTTT
few	-	TRBV29-1	TRBJ1-1	CSVEVGQGYTEAFF	TGCAGCGTTGAAGTGGGGCAGGGGTACACTGAAGCTTTCTTT
few	-	TRBV5-1	TRBJ2-1	CASSTVVGEQFF	TGCGCCAGCAGCACGGTCGTGGGGGAGCAGTTCTTC
few	TRBD2	TRBV19	TRBJ2-1	CASSISRGDYNEQFF	TGTGCCAGTAGTATCTCGCGGGGGGACTACAATGAGCAGTTCTTC
many	TRBD2	TRBV20-1	TRBJ2-7	CSAGQTSAYEQYF	TGCAGTGCTGGCCAGACTAGCGCCTACGAGCAGTACTTC
few	-	TRBV5-1	TRBJ2-3	CASSLEGVTSPTDTQYF	TGCGCCAGCAGCTTGGAGGGGGTGACTAGCCCGACAGATACGCAGTATTTT
-	TRBD1	TRBV29-1	TRBJ1-1	CSVGTGDTEAFF	TGCAGCGTGGGAACAGGGGACACTGAAGCTTTCTTT
many	-	TRBV7-2	TRBJ2-2	CASSLARENTGELFF	TGTGCCAGCAGCTTAGCCCGGGAAAACACCGGGGAGCTGTTTTTT
few	-	TRBV3-1	TRBJ2-3	CASSHGGRRIADTQYF	TGTGCCAGCAGCCATGGAGGCCGGCGGATCGCAGATACGCAGTATTTT
few	TRBD2	TRBV12-3/TRBV12-4	TRBJ2-7	CASNIGTSGYEQYF	TGTGCCAGCAATATAGGGACTAGCGGCTACGAGCAGTACTTC
many	-	TRBV29-1	TRBJ2-3	CSVVPRTDTQYF	TGCAGCGTTGTGCCCCGCACAGATACGCAGTATTTT
few	TRBD2	TRBV20-1	TRBJ2-1	CSENLAGGSNEQFF	TGCAGTGAAAATCTAGCGGGAGGGAGTAATGAGCAGTTCTTC
many	-	TRBV12-3/TRBV12-4	TRBJ1-1	CASSPGRGGNTEAFF	TGTGCCAGCAGCCCTGGACGAGGAGGGAACACTGAAGCTTTCTTT